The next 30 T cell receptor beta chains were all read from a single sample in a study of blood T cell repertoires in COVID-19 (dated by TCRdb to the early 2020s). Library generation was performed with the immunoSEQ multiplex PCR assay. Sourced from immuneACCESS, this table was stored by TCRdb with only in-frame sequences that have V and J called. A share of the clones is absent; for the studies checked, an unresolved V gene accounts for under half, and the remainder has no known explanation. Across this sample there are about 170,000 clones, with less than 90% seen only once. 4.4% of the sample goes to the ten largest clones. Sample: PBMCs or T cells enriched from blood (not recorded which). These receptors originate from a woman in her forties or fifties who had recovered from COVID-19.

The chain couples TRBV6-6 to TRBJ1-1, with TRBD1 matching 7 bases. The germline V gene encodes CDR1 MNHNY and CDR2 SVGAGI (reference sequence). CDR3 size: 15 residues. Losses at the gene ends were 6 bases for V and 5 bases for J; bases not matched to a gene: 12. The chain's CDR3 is CASSRQGIRWTEAFF. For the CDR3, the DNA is TGTGCCAGCAGCCGACAGGGAATTCGGTGGACTGAAGCTTTCTTT.

CDR3 DNA: TGTGCCAGCAGCTACGAGGGACAGAAGTGGGAAGCCGGGGAGCTGTTTTTT. It specifies CASSYEGQKWEAGELFF. This chain links TRBV7-8 with TRBJ2-2, with TRBD1 identical over 7 bases. The CDR3 is 17 residues long. V was pared by 4 bases and J by 6 bases, with 14 bases of the junction left unmatched. From germline, CDR1 is SGHVS and CDR2 FQNEAQ.

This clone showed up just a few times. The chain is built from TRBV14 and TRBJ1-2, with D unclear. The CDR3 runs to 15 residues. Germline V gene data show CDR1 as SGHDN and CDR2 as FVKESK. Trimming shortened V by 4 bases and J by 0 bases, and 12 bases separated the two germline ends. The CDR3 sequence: CASSRLGSANYGYTF. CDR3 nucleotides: TGTGCCAGCAGCCGTCTGGGCAGTGCTAACTATGGCTACACCTTC.

DNA for the CDR3: TGTGCCACCAGACGACAGGGGCGGAACACCATATATTTT. Translation gives CATRRQGRNTIYF. The rearrangement joins TRBV15 to TRBJ1-3; 8 nucleotides agree with TRBD1. This CDR3 spans 13 amino acids. Trimming took 6 bases from V and 7 from J; bases not matched to a gene: 5. The germline V gene encodes CDR1 LNHNV and CDR2 YYDKDF (reference sequence).

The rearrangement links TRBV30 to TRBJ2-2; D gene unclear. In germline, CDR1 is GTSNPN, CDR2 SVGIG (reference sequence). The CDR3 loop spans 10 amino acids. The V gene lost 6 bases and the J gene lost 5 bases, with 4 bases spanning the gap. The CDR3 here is CACTTGELFF. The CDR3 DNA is TGTGCCTGTACAACCGGGGAGCTGTTTTTT.

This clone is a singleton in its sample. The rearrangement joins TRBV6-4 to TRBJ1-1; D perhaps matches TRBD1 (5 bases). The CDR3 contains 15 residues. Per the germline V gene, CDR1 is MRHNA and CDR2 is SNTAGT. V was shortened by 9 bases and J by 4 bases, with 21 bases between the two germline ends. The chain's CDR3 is CARYSRPGRITEAFF. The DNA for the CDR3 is TGTGCCAGATATTCACGGCCAGGGAGGATCACTGAAGCTTTCTTT.

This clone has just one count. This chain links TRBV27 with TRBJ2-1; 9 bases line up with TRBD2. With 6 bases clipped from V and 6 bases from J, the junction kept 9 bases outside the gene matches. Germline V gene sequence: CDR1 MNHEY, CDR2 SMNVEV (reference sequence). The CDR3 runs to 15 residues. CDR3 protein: CASRTAGGPSNEQFF. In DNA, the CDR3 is TGTGCCAGCAGGACCGCGGGAGGGCCGAGCAATGAGCAGTTCTTC.

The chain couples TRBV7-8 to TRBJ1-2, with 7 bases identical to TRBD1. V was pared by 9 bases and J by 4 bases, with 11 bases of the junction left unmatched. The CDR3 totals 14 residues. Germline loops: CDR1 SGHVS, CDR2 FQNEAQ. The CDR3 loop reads CASGVGGASYGYTF. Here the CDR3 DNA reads TGTGCCAGTGGAGTAGGGGGCGCGAGCTATGGCTACACCTTC.

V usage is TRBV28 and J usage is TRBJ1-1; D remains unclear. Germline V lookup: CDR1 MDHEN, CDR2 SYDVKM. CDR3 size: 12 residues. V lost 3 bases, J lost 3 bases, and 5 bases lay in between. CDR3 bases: TGTGCCAGCAGTTTGAGGTACACTGAAGCTTTCTTT. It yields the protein CASSLRYTEAFF.

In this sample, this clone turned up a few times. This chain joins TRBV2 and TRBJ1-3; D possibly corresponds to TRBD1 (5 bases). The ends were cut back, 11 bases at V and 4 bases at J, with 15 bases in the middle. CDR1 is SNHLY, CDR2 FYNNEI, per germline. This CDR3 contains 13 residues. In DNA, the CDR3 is TGTGCCGGGCAGGGTCTTGAAGGAAACACCATATATTTT. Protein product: CAGQGLEGNTIYF.

CDR3 nucleotides: TGTGCCAGTAGTATTCCAACAGGGGGTAGCTATGGCTACACCTTC. Its translation: CASSIPTGGSYGYTF. The chain employs TRBV19 and TRBJ1-2; 8 bases agree with TRBD1. The ends lost 3 bases at V and 4 bases at J; junction bases unmatched: 7. The CDR3 runs 15 residues. The germline gives CDR1 LNHDA, CDR2 SQIVND (reference sequence).

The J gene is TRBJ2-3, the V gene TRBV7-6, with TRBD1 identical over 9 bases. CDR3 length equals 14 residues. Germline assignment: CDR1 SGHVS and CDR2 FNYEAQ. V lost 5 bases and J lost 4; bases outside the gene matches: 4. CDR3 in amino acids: CASSMTGGADTQYF. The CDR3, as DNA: TGTGCCAGCAGCATGACAGGGGGGGCAGATACGCAGTATTTT.

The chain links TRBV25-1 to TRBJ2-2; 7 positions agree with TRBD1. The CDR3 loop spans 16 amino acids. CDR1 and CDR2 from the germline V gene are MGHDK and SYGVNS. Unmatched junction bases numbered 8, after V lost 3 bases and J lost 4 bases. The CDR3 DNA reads TGTGCCAGCAGTGACGACCTGGGACAGATCACCGGGGAGCTGTTTTTT. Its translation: CASSDDLGQITGELFF.

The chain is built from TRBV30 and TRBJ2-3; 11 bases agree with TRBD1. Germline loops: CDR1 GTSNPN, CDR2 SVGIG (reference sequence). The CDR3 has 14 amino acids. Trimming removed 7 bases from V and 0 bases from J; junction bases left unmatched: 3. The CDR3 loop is CASGTGGSTDTQYF. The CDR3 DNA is TGTGCCTCCGGGACAGGGGGTAGCACAGATACGCAGTATTTT.

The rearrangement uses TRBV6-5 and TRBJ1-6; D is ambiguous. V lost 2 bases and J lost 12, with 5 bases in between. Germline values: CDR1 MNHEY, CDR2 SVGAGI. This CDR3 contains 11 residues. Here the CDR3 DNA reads TGTGCCAGCAGTTACGGAGGACCCCTCCACTTT. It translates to CASSYGGPLHF.

CDR3 DNA sequence: TGTGCCAGCAGTGTCGGTGGCGGCGATGAGCAGTTCTTC. Its translation is CASSVGGGDEQFF. The chain uses TRBV2 and TRBJ2-1; D uncertain. The CDR3 has 13 residues. Between the trimmed V and J ends, which lost 4 bases and 8 bases, there was a span of 12 bases. Germline-derived CDR1 and CDR2 are SNHLY and FYNNEI.

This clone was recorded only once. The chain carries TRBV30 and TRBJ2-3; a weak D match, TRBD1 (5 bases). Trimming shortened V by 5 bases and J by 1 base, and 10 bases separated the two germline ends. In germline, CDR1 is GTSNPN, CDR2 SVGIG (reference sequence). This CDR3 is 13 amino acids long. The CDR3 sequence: CAWGAFGTDTQYF. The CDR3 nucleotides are TGTGCCTGGGGGGCTTTCGGCACAGATACGCAGTATTTT.

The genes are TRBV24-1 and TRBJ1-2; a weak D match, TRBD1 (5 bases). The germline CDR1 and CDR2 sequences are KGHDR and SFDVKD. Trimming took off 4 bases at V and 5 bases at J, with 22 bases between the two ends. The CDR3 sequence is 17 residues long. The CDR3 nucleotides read TGTGCCACCAGTGAACCCCGAGGCACCCCAGGGATGTATGGCTACACCTTC. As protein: CATSEPRGTPGMYGYTF.

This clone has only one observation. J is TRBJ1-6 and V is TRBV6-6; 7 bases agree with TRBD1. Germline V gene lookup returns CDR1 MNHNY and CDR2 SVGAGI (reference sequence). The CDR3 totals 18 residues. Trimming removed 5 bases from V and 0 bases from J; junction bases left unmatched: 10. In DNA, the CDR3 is TGTGCCAGCAGTCTCGCGGCAGGGGGTAGCTCCTATAATTCACCCCTCCACTTT. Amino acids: CASSLAAGGSSYNSPLHF.

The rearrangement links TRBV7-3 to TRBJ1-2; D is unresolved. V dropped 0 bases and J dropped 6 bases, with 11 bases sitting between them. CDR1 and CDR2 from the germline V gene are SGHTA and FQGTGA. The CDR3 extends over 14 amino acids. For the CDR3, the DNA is TGTGCCAGCAGCTTAACAGGCAGCGGCGATGGCTACACCTTC. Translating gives CASSLTGSGDGYTF.

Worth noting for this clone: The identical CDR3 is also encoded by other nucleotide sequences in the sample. The chain's CDR3 is CASSLAGASGNTIYF. In DNA, the CDR3 is TGTGCCAGCAGTTTGGCGGGCGCTTCTGGAAACACCATATATTTT. The rearrangement joins TRBV28 to TRBJ1-3; D not resolved. This CDR3 has 15 amino acids. Germline-derived CDR1 and CDR2 are MDHEN and SYDVKM. The V end lost 3 bases, the J end lost 1 base, and 10 bases lay between the germline ends. Full variable domain (remainder filled in from reference TRBV28 and TRBJ1-3): DVKVTQSSRYLVKRTGEKVFLECVQDMDHENMFWYRQDPGLGLRLIYFSYDVKMKEKGDIPEGYSVSREKKERFSLILESASTNQTSMYLCASSLAGASGNTIYFGEGSWLTVV.

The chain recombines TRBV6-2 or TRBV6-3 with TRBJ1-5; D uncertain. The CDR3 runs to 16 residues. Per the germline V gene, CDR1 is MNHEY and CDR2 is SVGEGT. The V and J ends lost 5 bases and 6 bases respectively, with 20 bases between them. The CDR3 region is CASSPSSDGFSQPQHF. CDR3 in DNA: TGTGCCAGCAGTCCCTCCTCTGACGGGTTCAGTCAGCCCCAGCATTTT.

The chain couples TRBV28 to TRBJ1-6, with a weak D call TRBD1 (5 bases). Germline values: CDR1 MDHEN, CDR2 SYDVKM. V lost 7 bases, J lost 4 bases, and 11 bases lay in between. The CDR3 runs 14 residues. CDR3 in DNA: TGTGCCAGCAAAACGACAGCATATAATTCACCCCTCCACTTT. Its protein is CASKTTAYNSPLHF.

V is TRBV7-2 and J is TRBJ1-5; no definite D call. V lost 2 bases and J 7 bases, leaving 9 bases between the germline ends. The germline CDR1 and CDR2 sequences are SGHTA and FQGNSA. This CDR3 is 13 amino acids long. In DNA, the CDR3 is TGTGCCAGCAGCTTATTAGCGGAACAGCCCCAGCATTTT. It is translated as CASSLLAEQPQHF.

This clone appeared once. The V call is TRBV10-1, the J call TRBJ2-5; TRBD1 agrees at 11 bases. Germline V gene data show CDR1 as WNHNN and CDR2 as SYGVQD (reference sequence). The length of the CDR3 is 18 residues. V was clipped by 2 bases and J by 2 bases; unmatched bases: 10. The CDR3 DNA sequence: TGCGCCAGCAGTGAGCGGACCGGGACAGGGGGTCCTCAAGAGACCCAGTACTTC. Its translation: CASSERTGTGGPQETQYF.

The CDR3 DNA reads TGTGCCACCGGGGCCCCCACCGGGGAGCTGTTTTTT. Amino acid sequence: CATGAPTGELFF. This chain connects TRBV24-1 to TRBJ2-2; D is possibly TRBD1 (5 bases). The CDR3 has 12 residues. V gave up 9 bases and J gave up 4 bases, with 8 bases separating them. Germline V gene data show CDR1 as KGHDR and CDR2 as SFDVKD.

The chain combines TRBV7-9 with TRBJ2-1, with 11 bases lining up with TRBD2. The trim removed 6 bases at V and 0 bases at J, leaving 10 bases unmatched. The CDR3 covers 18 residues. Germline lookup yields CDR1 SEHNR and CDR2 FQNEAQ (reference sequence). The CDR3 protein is CASSRHLAGGSSYNEQFF. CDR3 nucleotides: TGTGCCAGCAGTCGTCATCTAGCGGGGGGAAGCTCCTACAATGAGCAGTTCTTC.

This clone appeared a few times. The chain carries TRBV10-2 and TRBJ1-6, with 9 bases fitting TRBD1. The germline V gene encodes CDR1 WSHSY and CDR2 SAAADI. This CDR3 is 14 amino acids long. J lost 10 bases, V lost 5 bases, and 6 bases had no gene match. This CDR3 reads CASSIQGARSPLHF. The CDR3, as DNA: TGCGCCAGCAGTATACAGGGGGCGAGGTCACCCCTCCACTTT.

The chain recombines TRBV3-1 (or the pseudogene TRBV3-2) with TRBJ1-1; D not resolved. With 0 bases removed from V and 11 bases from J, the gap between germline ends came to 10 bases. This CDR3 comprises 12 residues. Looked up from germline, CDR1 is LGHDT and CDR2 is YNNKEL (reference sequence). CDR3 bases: TGTGCCAGCAGCCAAGATCAGAGGGAGGCTTTCTTT. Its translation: CASSQDQREAFF.

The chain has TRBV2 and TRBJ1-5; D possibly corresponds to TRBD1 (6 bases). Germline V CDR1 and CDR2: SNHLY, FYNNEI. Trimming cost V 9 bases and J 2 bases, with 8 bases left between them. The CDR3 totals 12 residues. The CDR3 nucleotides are TGTGCCAGGGGGGCGGGCAATCAGCCCCAGCATTTT. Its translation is CARGAGNQPQHF.